This T cell receptor (beta chain) was sequenced for a study of blood T cell repertoires in COVID-19. The length of the CDR3 is 16 residues. Deletions cut 3 bases from V and 2 bases from J, with 17 bases between. Germline V gene data show CDR1 as KGHSH and CDR2 as LQKENI. Authors' analysis steps: Amplification of reference gene primers provided the estimated nucleated cell counts. The table came from immunoSEQ multiplex PCR; TCRdb's copy has only in-frame clones and leaves some out. The V and J calls and clone size are taken from that table; D and trimming were inferred from the DNA. The sample consists of 60,000 to 80,000 clones, roughly 80% of them appearing once.

The chain employs TRBV18 and TRBJ2-7; weak D call: TRBD2 (5 bases). The sequenced sample consisted of PBMCs or T cells enriched from blood (not recorded which). This clonotype originated in a woman aged 40 to 50 with acute COVID-19. Here the CDR3 reads CASSPGEESGAYEQYV. DNA for the CDR3: TGTGCCAGCTCACCGGGAGAGGAAAGCGGAGCCTACGAGCAGTACGTC.